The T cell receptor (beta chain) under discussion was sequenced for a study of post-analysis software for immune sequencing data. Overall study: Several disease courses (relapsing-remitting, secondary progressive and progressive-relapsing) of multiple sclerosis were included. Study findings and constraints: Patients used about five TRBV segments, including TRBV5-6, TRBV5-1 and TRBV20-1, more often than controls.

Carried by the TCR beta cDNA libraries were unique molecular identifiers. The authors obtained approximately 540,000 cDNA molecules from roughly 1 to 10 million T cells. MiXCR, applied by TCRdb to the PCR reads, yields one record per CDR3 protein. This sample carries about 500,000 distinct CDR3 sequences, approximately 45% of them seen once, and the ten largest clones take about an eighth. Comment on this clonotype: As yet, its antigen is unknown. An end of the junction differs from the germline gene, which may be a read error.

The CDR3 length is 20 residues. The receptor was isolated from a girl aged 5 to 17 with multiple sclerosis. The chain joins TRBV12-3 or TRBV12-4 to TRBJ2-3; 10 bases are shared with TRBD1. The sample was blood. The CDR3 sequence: CASRERDRGPHKYSTDAQYF. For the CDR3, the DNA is TGTGCCAGCAGAGAACGGGACAGGGGCCCACATAAGTACAGCACAGATGCGCAGTATTTT.